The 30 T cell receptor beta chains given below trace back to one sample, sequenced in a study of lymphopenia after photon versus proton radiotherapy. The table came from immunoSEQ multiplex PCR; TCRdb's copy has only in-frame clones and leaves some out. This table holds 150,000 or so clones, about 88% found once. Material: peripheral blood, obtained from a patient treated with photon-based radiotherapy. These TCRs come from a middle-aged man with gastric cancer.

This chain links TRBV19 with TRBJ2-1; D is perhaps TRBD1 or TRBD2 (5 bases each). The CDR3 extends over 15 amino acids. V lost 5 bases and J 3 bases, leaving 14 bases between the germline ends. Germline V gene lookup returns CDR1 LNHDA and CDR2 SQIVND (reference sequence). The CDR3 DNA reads TGTGCCAGTAGTTCGCGGGTCCAGGGCTACAATGAGCAGTTCTTC. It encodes CASSSRVQGYNEQFF.

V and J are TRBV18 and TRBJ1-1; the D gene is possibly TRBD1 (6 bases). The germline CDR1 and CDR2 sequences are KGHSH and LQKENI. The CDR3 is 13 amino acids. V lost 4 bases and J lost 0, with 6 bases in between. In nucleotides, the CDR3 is TGTGCCAGCTCACAGGGGGTGAACACTGAAGCTTTCTTT. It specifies CASSQGVNTEAFF.

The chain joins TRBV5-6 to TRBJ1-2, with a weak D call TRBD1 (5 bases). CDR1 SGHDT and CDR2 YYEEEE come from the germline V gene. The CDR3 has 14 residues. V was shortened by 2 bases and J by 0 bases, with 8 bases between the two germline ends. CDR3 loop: CASSFQGANYGYTF. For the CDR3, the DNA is TGTGCCAGCAGCTTCCAGGGAGCTAACTATGGCTACACCTTC.

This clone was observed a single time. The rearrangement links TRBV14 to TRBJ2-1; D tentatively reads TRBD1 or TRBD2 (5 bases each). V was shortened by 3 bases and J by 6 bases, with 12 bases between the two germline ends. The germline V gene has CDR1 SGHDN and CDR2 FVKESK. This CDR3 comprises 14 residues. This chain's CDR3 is CASSHQPGTNEQFF. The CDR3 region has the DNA TGTGCCAGCAGCCATCAGCCGGGGACCAATGAGCAGTTCTTC.

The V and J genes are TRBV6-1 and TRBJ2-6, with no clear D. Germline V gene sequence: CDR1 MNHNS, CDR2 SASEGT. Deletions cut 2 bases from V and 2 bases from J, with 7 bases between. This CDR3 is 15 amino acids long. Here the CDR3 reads CASSEPQTGANVLTF. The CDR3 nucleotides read TGTGCCAGCAGTGAACCCCAGACTGGGGCCAACGTCCTGACTTTC.

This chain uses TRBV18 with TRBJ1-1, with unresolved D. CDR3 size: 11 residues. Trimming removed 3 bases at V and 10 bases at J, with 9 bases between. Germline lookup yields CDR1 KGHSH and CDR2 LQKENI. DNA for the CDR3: TGTGCCAGCTCACCGGCGTCGGGAGCTTTCTTT. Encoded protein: CASSPASGAFF.

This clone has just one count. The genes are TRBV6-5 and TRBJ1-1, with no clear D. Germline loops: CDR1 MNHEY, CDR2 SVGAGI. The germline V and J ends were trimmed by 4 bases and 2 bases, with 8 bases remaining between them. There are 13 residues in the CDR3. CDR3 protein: CASSSRVNTEAFF. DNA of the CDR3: TGTGCCAGCAGTTCCCGGGTAAACACTGAAGCTTTCTTT.

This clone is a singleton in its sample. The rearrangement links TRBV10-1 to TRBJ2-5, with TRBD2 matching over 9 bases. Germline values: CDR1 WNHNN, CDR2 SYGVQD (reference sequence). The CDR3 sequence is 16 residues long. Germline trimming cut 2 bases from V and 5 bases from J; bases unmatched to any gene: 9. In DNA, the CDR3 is TGCGCCAGCAGTGAGGGAGTAGCGGGAGCGGGGGAGACCCAGTACTTC. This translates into CASSEGVAGAGETQYF.

The CDR3 DNA reads as TGTGCCAGCAGTGGAACCTCCTACGAGCAGTACTTC. Amino acids: CASSGTSYEQYF. The J gene is TRBJ2-7, the V gene TRBV2; D remains ambiguous. CDR1 is SNHLY, CDR2 FYNNEI, per germline. The CDR3 runs 12 residues. Trimming left V 4 bases short and J 0 bases short, with 4 bases between.

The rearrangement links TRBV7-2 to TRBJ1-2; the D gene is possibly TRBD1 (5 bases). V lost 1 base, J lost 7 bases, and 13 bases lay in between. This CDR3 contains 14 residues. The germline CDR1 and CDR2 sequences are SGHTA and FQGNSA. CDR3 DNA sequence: TGTGCCAGCAGCTTAGTCTGGGGAGGGACTGGCTACACCTTC. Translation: CASSLVWGGTGYTF.

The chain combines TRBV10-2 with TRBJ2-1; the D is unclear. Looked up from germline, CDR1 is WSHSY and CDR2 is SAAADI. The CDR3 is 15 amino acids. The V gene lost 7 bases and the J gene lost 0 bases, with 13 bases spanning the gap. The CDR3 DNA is TGCGCCAGCACGTCAGCGCCCAGCTCCTACAATGAGCAGTTCTTC. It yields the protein CASTSAPSSYNEQFF.

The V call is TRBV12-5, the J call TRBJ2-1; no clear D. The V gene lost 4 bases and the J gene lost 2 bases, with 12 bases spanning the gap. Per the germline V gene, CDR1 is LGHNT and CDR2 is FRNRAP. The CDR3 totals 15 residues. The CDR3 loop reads CASGSTARAYNEQFF. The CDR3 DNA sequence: TGTGCTAGTGGTTCGACGGCTCGGGCCTACAATGAGCAGTTCTTC.

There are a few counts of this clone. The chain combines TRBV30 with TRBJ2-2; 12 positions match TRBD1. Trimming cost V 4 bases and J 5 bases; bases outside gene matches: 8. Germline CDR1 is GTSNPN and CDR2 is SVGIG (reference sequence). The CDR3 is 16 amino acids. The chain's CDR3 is CAWMSRDRGRTGELFF. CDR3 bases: TGTGCCTGGATGAGCCGGGACAGGGGGCGGACCGGGGAGCTGTTTTTT. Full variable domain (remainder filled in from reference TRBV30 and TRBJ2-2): SQTIHQWPATLVQPVGSPLSLECTVEGTSNPNLYWYRQAAGRGLQLLFYSVGIGQISSEVPQNLSASRPQDRQFILSSKKLLLSDSGFYLCAWMSRDRGRTGELFFGEGSRLTVL.

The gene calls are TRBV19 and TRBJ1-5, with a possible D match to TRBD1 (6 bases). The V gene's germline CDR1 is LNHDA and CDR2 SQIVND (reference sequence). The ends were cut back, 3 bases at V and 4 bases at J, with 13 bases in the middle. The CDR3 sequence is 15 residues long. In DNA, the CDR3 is TGTGCCAGTAGTATCGGCGGACAGAGGAATCAGCCCCAGCATTTT. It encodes CASSIGGQRNQPQHF.

CDR3 sequence (DNA): TGCAGCGTCCAAACCTCAGGGTCCTCCTACGAGCAGTACTTC. Its translation is CSVQTSGSSYEQYF. The rearrangement uses TRBV29-1 and TRBJ2-7, with a possible D match to TRBD1 (5 bases). The ends were cut back, 6 bases at V and 0 bases at J, with 15 bases in the middle. Germline values: CDR1 SQVTM, CDR2 ANQGSEA. The CDR3 sequence is 14 residues long.

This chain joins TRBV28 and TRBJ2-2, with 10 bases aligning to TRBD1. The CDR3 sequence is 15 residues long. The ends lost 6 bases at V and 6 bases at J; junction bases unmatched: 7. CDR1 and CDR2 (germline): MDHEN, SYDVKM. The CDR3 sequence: CASSPETGGPGELFF. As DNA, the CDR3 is TGTGCCAGCAGCCCCGAGACAGGGGGCCCCGGGGAGCTGTTTTTT.

For the CDR3, the DNA is TGTGCCAGCTCCCGCGGGGTCGCAACCTACAATGAGCAGTTCTTC. It encodes CASSRGVATYNEQFF. The chain uses TRBV18 and TRBJ2-1; tentative D call: TRBD2 (6 bases). This CDR3 region has 15 residues. In germline, CDR1 is KGHSH, CDR2 LQKENI. The V end lost 6 bases, the J end lost 2 bases, and 14 bases lay between the germline ends.

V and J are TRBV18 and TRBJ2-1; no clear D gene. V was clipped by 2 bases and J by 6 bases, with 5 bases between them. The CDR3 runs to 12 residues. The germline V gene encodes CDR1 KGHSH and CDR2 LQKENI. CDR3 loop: CASSPFGNEQFF. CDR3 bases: TGTGCCAGCTCACCATTTGGCAATGAGCAGTTCTTC.

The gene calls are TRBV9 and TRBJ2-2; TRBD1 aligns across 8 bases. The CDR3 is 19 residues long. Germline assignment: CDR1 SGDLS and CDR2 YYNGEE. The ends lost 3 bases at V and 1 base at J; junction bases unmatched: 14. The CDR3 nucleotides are TGTGCCAGCAGCGCACAACCCGGACAGGGCCAAGAGAACACCGGGGAGCTGTTTTTT. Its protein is CASSAQPGQGQENTGELFF.

The CDR3 coding sequence is TGTGCCAGTACCTCACCCGGGACAGGGGGGCATGGCTACACCTTC. This translates into CASTSPGTGGHGYTF. The chain couples TRBV19 to TRBJ1-2; TRBD1 matches at 11 bases. Trimming removed 7 bases from V and 6 bases from J; junction bases left unmatched: 10. Germline CDR1 reads LNHDA; CDR2 reads SQIVND (reference sequence). The CDR3 has 15 residues.

The CDR3 DNA sequence: TGTGCCAGCACCAAATCAGGGGGCCAAGAGCAGTACTTC. Its translation: CASTKSGGQEQYF. This sequence joins TRBV6-5 and TRBJ2-7; 8 nucleotides match TRBD1. Germline CDR1 MNHEY, CDR2 SVGAGI. The CDR3 contains 13 residues. J was trimmed by 7 bases and V by 7 bases; bases with no gene match: 9.

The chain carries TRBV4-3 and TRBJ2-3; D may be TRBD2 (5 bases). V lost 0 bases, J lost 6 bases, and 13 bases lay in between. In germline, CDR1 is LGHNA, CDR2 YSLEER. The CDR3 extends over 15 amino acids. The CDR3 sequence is CASSQEEAGSDTQYF. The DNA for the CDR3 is TGCGCCAGCAGCCAAGAGGAGGCGGGTAGCGATACGCAGTATTTT.

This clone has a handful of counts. The CDR3 nucleotides read TGTGCCAGCAGCTCAGGGGGGGTCGCGCAGTTCTTC. This encodes CASSSGGVAQFF. The J gene is TRBJ2-1, the V gene TRBV7-9, with D perhaps matching TRBD1 or TRBD2 (7 bases each). Trimming left V 4 bases short and J 12 bases short, with 13 bases between. CDR1 SEHNR and CDR2 FQNEAQ come from the germline V gene (reference sequence). CDR3 length: 12 residues.

The CDR3: CASAGFTNTEAFF. The CDR3 DNA reads TGTGCCAGTGCAGGGTTTACGAACACTGAAGCTTTCTTT. The V call is TRBV25-1, the J call TRBJ1-1; tentative D call: TRBD1 (5 bases). V gave up 9 bases and J gave up 1 base, with 12 bases separating them. Germline lookup yields CDR1 MGHDK and CDR2 SYGVNS. The length of the CDR3 is 13 residues. Full variable domain (missing parts from reference TRBV25-1 and TRBJ1-1): EADIYQTPRYLVIGTGKKITLECSQTMGHDKMYWYQQDPGMELHLIHYSYGVNSTEKGDLSSESTVSRIRTEHFPLTLESARPSHTSQYLCASAGFTNTEAFFGQGTRLTVV.

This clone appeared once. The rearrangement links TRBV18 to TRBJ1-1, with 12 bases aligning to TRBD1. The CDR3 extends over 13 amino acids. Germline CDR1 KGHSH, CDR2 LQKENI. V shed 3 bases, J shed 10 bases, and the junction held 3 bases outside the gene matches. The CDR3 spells CASSPGQGASAFF. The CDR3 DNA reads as TGTGCCAGCTCACCGGGACAGGGGGCGTCAGCTTTCTTT. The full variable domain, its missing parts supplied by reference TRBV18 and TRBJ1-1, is NAGVMQNPRHLVRRRGQEARLRCSPMKGHSHVYWYRQLPEEGLKFMVYLQKENIIDESGMPKERFSAEFPKEGPSILRIQQVVRGDSAAYFCASSPGQGASAFFGQGTRLTVV.

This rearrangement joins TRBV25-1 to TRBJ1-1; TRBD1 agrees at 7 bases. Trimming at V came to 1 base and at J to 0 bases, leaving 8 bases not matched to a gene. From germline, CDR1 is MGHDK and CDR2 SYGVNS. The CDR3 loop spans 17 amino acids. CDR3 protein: CASSESGQVTMNTEAFF. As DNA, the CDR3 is TGTGCCAGCAGTGAATCTGGACAGGTCACTATGAACACTGAAGCTTTCTTT.

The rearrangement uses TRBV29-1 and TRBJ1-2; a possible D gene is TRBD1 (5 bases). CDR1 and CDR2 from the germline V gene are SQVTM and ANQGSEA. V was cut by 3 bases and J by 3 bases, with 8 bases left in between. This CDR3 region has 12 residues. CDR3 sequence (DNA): TGCAGCGTTGATGGGGGGGACTATGGCTACACCTTC. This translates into CSVDGGDYGYTF. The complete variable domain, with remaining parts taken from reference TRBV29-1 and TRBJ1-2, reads SAVISQKPSRDICQRGTSLTIQCQVDSQVTMMFWYRQQPGQSLTLIATANQGSEATYESGFVIDKFPISRPNLTFSTLTVSNMSPEDSSIYLCSVDGGDYGYTFGSGTRLTVV.

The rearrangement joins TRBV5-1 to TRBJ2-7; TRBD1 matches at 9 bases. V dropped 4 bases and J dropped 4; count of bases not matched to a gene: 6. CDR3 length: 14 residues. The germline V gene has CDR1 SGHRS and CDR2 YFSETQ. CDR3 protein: CASSVRDRAYEQYF. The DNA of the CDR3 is TGCGCCAGCAGCGTCCGGGACAGGGCGTACGAGCAGTACTTC.

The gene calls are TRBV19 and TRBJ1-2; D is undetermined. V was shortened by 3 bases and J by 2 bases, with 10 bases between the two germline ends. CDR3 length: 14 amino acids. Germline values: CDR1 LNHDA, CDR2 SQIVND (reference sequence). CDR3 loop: CASSIDWSNYGYTF. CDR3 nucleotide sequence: TGTGCCAGTAGTATTGATTGGAGCAACTATGGCTACACCTTC.

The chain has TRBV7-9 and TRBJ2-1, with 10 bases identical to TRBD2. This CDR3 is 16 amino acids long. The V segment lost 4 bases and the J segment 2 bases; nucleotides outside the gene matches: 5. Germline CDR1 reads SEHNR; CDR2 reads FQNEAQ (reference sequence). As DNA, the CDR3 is TGTGCCAGCAGCTCCCTAGCGGGAGTGACCTACAATGAGCAGTTCTTC. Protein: CASSSLAGVTYNEQFF.